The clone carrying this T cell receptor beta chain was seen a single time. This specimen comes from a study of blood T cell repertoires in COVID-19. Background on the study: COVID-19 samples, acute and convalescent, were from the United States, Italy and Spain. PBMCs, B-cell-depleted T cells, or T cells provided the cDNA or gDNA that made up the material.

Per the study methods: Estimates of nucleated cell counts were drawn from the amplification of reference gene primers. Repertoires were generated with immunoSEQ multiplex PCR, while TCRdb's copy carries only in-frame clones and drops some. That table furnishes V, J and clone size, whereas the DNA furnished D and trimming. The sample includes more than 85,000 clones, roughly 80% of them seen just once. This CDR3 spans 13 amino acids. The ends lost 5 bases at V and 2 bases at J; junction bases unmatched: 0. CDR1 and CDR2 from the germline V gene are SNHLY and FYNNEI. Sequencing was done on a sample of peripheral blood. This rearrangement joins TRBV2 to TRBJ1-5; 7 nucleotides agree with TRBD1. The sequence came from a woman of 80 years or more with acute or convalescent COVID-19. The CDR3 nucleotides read TGTGCCAGCAGTACAGGGGGCAATCAGCCCCAGCATTTT. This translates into CASSTGGNQPQHF.